This entry lists 9 T cell receptor beta chains sequenced from one sample in a study of blood T cells in healthy people across ages. Together with a sample-barcoded 5' primer, a J-beta primer mix was included in a second PCR lasting about 7 to 12 cycles. TCRdb reanalysed the 5' RACE reads using MiXCR and keeps one entry per CDR3 protein. The table shows 750,000 to 950,000 distinct CDR3 sequences, with 20% to 30% occurring only once. These same records also appear under a second study, on T cells of mothers and their children.

Sequenced sample: blood. The source is a boy aged 5-17 years in good health.

This clonotype was seen more than once but under ten times. CDR3 protein: CASSRRVSGGYEQYF. The CDR3 nucleotides are TGTGCCAGCAGCCGCCGGGTTAGCGGGGGCTACGAGCAGTACTTC. The chain uses TRBV6-5 and TRBJ2-5; TRBD2 aligns across 9 bases. The closer fit of TRBJ2-7 to the DNA end suggests the J call may be wrong. This CDR3 has 15 amino acids. Germline V gene sequence: CDR1 MNHEY, CDR2 SVGAGI.

The CDR3 DNA reads TGTGCCATCAGTGGTAAACAGGCGGGGAATGAGCAGTTCTTC. Translated, it gives CAISGKQAGNEQFF. V gene TRBV10-3 combines with J gene TRBJ2-1; maybe TRBD2 (6 bases). This CDR3 contains 14 residues. Trimming shortened V by 4 bases and J by 7 bases, and 14 bases separated the two germline ends. Germline CDR1 is ENHRY and CDR2 is SYGVKD.

This clonotype was observed a few times. Since the CDR3 does not end with the conserved phenylalanine or tryptophan, this likely comes from a read error. CDR3 in DNA: TGTGCCAGCAGCTCTCGAGGGACAGGGGGACGAAGGGAGCTGTTTCTT. This translates into CASSSRGTGGRRELFL. V usage is TRBV7-8 and J usage is TRBJ2-2, with 11 bases fitting TRBD1. This CDR3 region has 16 residues. With 4 bases clipped from V and 9 bases from J, the junction kept 10 bases outside the gene matches. Germline CDR1 reads SGHVS; CDR2 reads FQNEAQ.

The rearrangement links TRBV28 to TRBJ2-5, with 7 bases fitting TRBD2. With V trimmed by 4 bases and J by 5 bases, 7 bases remained unmatched. This CDR3 region has 14 residues. From germline, CDR1 is MDHEN and CDR2 SYDVKM. CDR3 residues: CASSWGGRLETQYF. CDR3 DNA: TGTGCCAGCAGTTGGGGGGGACGTTTGGAGACCCAGTACTTC.

The rearrangement uses TRBV29-1 and TRBJ1-5, with D perhaps matching TRBD1 (5 bases). The length of the CDR3 is 13 residues. Looked up from germline, CDR1 is SQVTM and CDR2 is ANQGSEA. Trimming removed 5 bases at V and 4 bases at J, with 12 bases between. The CDR3 sequence is CSVSRDANQPQHF. The CDR3 DNA follows: TGCAGCGTTTCCCGGGACGCAAATCAGCCCCAGCATTTT.

This clonotype was counted a few times. Mismatch with germline at one junction end may stem from a read error. The gene calls are TRBV29-1 and TRBJ2-7, with 7 bases identical to TRBD1. Germline V gene data show CDR1 as SQVTM and CDR2 as ANQGSEA. The CDR3 contains 13 residues. This CDR3 reads CSVVVGGSYEQHF. The DNA for the CDR3 is TGCAGCGTTGTAGTAGGGGGCAGTTACGAGCAGCACTTC.

The chain combines TRBV7-9 with TRBJ2-1, with 10 bases fitting TRBD2. Germline CDR1 and CDR2: SEHNR and FQNEAQ (reference sequence). CDR3 length equals 16 residues. J lost 10 bases, V lost 5 bases, and 14 bases had no gene match. The CDR3 loop is CASSQAGLAGVGEQFF. The CDR3 coding sequence is TGTGCCAGCAGCCAAGCCGGGCTAGCGGGAGTCGGCGAGCAGTTCTTC.

This clonotype was counted only a few times. J is TRBJ2-5 and V is TRBV11-2; D possibly matches TRBD1 or TRBD2 (5 bases each). Germline CDR1 and CDR2: SGHAT and FQNNGV. This CDR3 comprises 14 residues. Deletions cut 5 bases from V and 4 bases from J, with 14 bases between. CDR3 DNA sequence: TGTGCCAGCAGCCCCTCGTCGGGGCCAGAGACCCAGTACTTC. Amino acids: CASSPSSGPETQYF.

The rearrangement joins TRBV15 to TRBJ2-1, with D perhaps given as TRBD1 or TRBD2 (5 bases each). V gave up 0 bases and J gave up 8 bases, with 11 bases separating them. CDR1 is LNHNV and CDR2 is YYDKDF in the germline V gene (reference sequence). The CDR3 is made up of 14 amino acids. CDR3 in DNA: TGTGCCACCAGCAGAGATAGGGGAGCCGATGAGCAGTTCTTC. Translation: CATSRDRGADEQFF. The whole variable domain, remainder taken from reference TRBV15 and TRBJ2-1, is DAMVIQNPRYQVTQFGKPVTLSCSQTLNHNVMYWYQQKSSQAPKLLFHYYDKDFNNEADTPDNFQSRRPNTSFCFLDIRSPGLGDTAMYLCATSRDRGADEQFFGPGTRLTVL.